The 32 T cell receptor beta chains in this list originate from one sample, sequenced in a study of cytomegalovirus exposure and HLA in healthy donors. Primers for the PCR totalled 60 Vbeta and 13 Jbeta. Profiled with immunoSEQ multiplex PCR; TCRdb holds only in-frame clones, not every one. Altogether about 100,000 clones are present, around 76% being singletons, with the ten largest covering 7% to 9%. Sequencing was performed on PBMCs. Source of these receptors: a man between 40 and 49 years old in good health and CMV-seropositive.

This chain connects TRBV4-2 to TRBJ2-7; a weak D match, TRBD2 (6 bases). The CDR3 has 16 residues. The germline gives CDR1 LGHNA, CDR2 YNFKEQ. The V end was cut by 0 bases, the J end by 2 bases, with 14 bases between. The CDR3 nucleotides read TGTGCCAGCAGCCAAGATACAACTAGCAGCACCTACGAGCAGTACTTC. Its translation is CASSQDTTSSTYEQYF.

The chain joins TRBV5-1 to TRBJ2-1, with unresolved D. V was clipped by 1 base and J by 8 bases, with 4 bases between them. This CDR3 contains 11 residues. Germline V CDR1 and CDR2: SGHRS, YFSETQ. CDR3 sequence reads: CASSLFDEQFF. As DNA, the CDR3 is TGCGCCAGCAGCTTGTTCGATGAGCAGTTCTTC.

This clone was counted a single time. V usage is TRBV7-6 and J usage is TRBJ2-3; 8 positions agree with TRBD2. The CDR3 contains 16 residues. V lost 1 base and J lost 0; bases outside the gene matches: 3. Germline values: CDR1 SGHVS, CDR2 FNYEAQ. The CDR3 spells CASSLGPSGSTDTQYF. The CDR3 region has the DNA TGTGCCAGCAGCTTAGGGCCTAGCGGGAGCACAGATACGCAGTATTTT.

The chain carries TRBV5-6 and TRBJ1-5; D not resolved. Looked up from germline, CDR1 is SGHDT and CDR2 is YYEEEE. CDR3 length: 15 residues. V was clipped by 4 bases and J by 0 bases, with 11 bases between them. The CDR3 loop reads CASSRREYSNQPQHF. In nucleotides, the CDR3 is TGTGCCAGCAGCCGACGGGAGTATAGCAATCAGCCCCAGCATTTT.

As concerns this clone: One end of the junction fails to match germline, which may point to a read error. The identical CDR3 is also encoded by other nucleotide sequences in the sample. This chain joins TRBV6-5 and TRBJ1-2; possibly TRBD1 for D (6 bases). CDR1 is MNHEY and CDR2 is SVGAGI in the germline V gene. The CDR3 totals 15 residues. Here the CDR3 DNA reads TGTGCCAGCAGCTACTCGACGGGGGGGGCAGGGGGCTACACCTTC. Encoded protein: CASSYSTGGAGGYTF.

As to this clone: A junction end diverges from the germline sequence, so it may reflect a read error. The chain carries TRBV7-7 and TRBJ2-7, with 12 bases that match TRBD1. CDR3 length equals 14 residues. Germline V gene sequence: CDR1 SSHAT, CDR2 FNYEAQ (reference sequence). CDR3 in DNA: TGTGCTAGCAGCACGGGACAGGGGGCGGGAGAGCAGTACTTC. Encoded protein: CASSTGQGAGEQYF.

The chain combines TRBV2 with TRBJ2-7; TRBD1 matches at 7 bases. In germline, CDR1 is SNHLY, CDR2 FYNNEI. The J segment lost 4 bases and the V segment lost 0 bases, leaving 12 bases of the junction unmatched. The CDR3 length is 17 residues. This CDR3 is CASSEAHPGQPRYEQYF. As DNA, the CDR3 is TGTGCCAGCAGTGAAGCGCACCCGGGACAGCCACGGTACGAGCAGTACTTC.

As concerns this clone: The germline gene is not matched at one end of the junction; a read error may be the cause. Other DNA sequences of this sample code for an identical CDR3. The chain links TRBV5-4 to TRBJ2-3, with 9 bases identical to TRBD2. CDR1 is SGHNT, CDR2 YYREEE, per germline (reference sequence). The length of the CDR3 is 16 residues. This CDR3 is CASSLVSGGSTDTQYF. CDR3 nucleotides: TGCGCCAGCAGCTTGGTTAGCGGGGGTAGCACAGATACGCAGTATTTT.

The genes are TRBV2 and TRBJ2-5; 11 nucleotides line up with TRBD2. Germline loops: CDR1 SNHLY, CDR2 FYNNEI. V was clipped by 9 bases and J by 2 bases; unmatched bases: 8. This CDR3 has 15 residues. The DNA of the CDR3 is TGTGCCAGTACGGTGGGACTAGCGGAGCAAGAGACCCAGTACTTC. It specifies CASTVGLAEQETQYF. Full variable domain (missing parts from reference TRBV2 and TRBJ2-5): EPEVTQTPSHQVTQMGQEVILRCVPISNHLYFYWYRQILGQKVEFLVSFYNNEISEKSEIFDDQFSVERPDGSNFTLKIRSTKLEDSAMYFCASTVGLAEQETQYFGPGTRLLVL.

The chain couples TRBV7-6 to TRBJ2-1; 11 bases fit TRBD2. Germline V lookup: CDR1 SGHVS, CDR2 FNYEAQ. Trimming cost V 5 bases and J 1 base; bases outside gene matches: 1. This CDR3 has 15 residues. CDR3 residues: CASSRLAGSYNEQFF. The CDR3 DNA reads TGTGCCAGCAGCCGACTAGCGGGGTCCTACAATGAGCAGTTCTTC.

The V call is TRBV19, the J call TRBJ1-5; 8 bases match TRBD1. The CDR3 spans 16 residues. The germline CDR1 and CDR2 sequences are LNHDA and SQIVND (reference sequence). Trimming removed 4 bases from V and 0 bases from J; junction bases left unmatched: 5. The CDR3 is CASSTAGGGSNQPQHF. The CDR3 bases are TGTGCCAGTAGTACTGCAGGGGGCGGTAGCAATCAGCCCCAGCATTTT.

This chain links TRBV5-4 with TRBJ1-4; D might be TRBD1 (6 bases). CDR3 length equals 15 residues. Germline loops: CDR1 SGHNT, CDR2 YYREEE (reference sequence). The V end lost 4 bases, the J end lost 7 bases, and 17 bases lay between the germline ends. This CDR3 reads CASSVKEGEGEKLFF. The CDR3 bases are TGTGCCAGCAGCGTCAAGGAGGGGGAGGGTGAAAAACTGTTTTTT.

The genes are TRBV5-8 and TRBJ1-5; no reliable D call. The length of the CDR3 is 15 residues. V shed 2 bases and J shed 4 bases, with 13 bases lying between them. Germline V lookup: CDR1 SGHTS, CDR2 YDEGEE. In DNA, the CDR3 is TGTGCCAGCAGCTTTACGGGGTATGGGAATCAGCCCCAGCATTTT. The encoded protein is CASSFTGYGNQPQHF.

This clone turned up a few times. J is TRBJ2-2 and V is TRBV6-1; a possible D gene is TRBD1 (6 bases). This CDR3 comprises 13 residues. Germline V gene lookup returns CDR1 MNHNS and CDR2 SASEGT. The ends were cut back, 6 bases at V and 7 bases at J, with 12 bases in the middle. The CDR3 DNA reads TGTGCCAGCAGGAGGGGGTTGGGCGGGGAGCTGTTTTTT. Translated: CASRRGLGGELFF.

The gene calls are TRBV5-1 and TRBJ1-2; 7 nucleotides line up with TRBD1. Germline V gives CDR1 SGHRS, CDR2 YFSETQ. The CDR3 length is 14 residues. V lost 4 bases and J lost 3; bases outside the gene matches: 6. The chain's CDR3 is CASSPGQEYYGYTF. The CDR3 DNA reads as TGCGCCAGCAGCCCCGGACAGGAATACTATGGCTACACCTTC. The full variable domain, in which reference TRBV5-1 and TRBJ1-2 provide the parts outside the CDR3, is KAGVTQTPRYLIKTRGQQVTLSCSPISGHRSVSWYQQTPGQGLQFLFEYFSETQRNKGNFPGRFSGRQFSNSRSEMNVSTLELGDSALYLCASSPGQEYYGYTFGSGTRLTVV.

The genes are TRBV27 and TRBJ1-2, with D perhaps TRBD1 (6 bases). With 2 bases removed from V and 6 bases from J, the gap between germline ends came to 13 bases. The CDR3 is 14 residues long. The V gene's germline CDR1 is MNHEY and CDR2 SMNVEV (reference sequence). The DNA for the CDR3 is TGTGCCAGCAGTTTAGGCAGGGGCGCTAATGGCTACACCTTC. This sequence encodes CASSLGRGANGYTF.

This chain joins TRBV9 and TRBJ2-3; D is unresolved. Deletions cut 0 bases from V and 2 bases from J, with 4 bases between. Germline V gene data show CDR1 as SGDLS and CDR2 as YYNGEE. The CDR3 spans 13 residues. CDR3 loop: CASSVEHTDTQYF. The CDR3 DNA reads TGTGCCAGCAGCGTAGAACACACAGATACGCAGTATTTT.

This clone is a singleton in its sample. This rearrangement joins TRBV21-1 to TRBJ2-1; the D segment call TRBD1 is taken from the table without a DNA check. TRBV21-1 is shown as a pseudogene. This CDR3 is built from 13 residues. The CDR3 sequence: CASSKEDRNEQFF. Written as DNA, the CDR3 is TGTGCCAGCAGCAAAGAGGACAGAAATGAGCAGTTCTTC.

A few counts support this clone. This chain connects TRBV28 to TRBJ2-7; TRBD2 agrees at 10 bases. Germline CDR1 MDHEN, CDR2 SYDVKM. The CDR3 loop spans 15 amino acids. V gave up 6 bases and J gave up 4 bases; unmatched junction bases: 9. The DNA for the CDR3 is TGTGCCAGCAGCACTAGCGGGACTTTGGGTTACGAGCAGTACTTC. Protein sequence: CASSTSGTLGYEQYF.

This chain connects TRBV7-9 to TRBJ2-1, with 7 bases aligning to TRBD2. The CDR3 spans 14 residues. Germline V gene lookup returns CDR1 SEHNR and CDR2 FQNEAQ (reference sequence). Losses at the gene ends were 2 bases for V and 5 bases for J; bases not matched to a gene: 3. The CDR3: CASSLWTSDNEQFF. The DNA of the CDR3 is TGTGCCAGCAGCTTATGGACTAGTGACAATGAGCAGTTCTTC.

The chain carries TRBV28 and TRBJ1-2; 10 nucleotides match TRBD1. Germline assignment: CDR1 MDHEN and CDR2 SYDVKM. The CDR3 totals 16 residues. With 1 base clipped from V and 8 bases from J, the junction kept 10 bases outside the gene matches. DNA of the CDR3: TGTGCCAGCAGTTTATCAGGGACAGGGGATTTTTCCGGCTACACCTTC. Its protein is CASSLSGTGDFSGYTF.

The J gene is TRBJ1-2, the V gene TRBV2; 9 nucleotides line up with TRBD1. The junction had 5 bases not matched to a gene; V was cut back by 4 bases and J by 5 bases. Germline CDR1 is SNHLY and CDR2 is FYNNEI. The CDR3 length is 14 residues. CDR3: CASSGSGQGYGYTF. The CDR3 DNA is TGTGCCAGCAGTGGGTCGGGACAGGGTTATGGCTACACCTTC.

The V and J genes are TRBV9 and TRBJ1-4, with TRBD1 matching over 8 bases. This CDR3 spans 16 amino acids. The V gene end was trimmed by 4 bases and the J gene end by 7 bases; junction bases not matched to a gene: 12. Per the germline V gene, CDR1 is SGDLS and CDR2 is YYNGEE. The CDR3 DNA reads TGTGCCAGCAGCCTCGGACCAGGGGACAGGAGTGAAAAACTGTTTTTT. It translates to CASSLGPGDRSEKLFF.

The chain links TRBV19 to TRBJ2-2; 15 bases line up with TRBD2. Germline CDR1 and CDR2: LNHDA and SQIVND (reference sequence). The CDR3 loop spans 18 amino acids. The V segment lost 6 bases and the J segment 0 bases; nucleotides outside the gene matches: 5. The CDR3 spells CASSPGLAGGTNTGELFF. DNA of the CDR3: TGTGCCAGTAGCCCGGGACTAGCGGGGGGAACGAACACCGGGGAGCTGTTTTTT.

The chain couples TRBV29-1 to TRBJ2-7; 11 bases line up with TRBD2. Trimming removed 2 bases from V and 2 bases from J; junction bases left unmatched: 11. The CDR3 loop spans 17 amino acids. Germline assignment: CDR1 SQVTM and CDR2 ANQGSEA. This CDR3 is CSVESRLAGNQPYEQYF. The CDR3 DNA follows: TGCAGCGTTGAAAGCAGACTAGCGGGGAACCAGCCCTACGAGCAGTACTTC.

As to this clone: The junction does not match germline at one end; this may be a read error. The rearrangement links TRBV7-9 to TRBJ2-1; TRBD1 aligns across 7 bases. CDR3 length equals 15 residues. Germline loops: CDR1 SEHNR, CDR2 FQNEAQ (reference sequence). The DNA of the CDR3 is TGTTCCAGCAGCCCCTCCGGGACAGCTTCCAATGAGCAGTTCTTC. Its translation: CSSSPSGTASNEQFF. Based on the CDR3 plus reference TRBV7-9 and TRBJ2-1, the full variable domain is DTGVSQNPRHKITKRGQNVTFRCDPISEHNRLYWYRQTLGQGPEFLTYFQNEAQLEKSRLLSDRFSAERPKGSFSTLEIQRTEQGDSAMYLCSSSPSGTASNEQFFGPGTRLTVL.

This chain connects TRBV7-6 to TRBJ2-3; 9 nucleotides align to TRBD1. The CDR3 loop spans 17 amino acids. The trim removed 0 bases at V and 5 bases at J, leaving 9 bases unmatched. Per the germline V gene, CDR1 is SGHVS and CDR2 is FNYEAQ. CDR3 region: CASSLALQGARVDTQYF. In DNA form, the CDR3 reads TGTGCCAGCAGCTTAGCGCTACAGGGGGCGCGGGTAGATACGCAGTATTTT.

DNA for the CDR3: TGTGCCAGCAGCTTAGAAGGGGACACCGGGGAGCTGTTTTTT. It is translated as CASSLEGDTGELFF. V gene TRBV7-6 combines with J gene TRBJ2-2; the D gene is possibly TRBD1 (5 bases). This CDR3 is built from 14 residues. The germline V and J ends were trimmed by 1 base and 3 bases, with 6 bases remaining between them. The germline CDR1 and CDR2 sequences are SGHVS and FNYEAQ.

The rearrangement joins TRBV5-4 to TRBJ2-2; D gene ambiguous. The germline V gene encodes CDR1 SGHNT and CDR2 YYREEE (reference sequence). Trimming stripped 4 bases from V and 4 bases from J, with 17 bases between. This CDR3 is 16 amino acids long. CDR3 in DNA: TGTGCCAGCAGCCCCGCGTCCTCTGTTAGCACCGGGGAGCTGTTTTTT. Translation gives CASSPASSVSTGELFF.

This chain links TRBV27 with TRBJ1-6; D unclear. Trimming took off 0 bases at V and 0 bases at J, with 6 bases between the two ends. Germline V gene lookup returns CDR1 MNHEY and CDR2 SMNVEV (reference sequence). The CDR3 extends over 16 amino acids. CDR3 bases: TGTGCCAGCAGTTTATCGCCTAACTCCTATAATTCACCCCTCCACTTT. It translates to CASSLSPNSYNSPLHF.

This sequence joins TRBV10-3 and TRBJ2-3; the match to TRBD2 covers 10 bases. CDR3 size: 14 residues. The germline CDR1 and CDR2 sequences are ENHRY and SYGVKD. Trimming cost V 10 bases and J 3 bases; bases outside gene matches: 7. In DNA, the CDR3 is TGTGCCAGCCGGAGCGGGGGGGGGACAGATACGCAGTATTTT. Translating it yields CASRSGGGTDTQYF.

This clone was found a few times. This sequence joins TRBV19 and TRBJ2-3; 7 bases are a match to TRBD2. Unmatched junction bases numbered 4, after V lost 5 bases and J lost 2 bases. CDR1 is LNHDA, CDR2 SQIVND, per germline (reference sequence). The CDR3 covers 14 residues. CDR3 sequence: CASSWRGFTDTQYF. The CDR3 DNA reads TGTGCCAGTAGTTGGCGGGGGTTCACAGATACGCAGTATTTT.